Below, 27 T cell receptor beta chains from the same sample are listed, as sequenced in a study of blood T cell repertoires in COVID-19. The data were produced by immunoSEQ multiplex PCR, yet TCRdb's version contains in-frame clones alone and is incomplete. The sample includes under 95,000 clones, approximately 79% seen only once; the top ten take around 27%. The specimen sequenced was peripheral blood. All receptors come from a man in his fifties or sixties with active or convalescent COVID-19.

This clone was seen only once. The chain uses TRBV5-5 and TRBJ1-2; 8 nucleotides line up with TRBD1. The CDR3 is made up of 16 amino acids. J lost 1 base, V lost 4 bases, and 9 bases had no gene match. From germline, CDR1 is SGHKS and CDR2 YYEKEE (reference sequence). The DNA of the CDR3 is TGTGCCAGCAGCCCGGACAGGGTTCTCTTTAACTATGGCTACACCTTC. This encodes CASSPDRVLFNYGYTF. Using reference TRBV5-5 and TRBJ1-2 for the parts outside the CDR3, the full variable domain is DAGVTQSPTHLIKTRGQQVTLRCSPISGHKSVSWYQQVLGQGPQFIFQYYEKEERGRGNFPDRFSARQFPNYSSELNVNALLLGDSALYLCASSPDRVLFNYGYTFGSGTRLTVV.

The rearrangement links TRBV6-5 to TRBJ2-5, with D possibly being TRBD2 (6 bases). This CDR3 contains 14 residues. Germline V gene data show CDR1 as MNHEY and CDR2 as SVGAGI. V lost 6 bases and J lost 5, with 16 bases in between. In DNA form, the CDR3 reads TGTGCCAGCAGCCCCCTCTCGGGAGTGGAGACCCAGTACTTC. Protein: CASSPLSGVETQYF.

V and J are TRBV19 and TRBJ1-5; no definite D call. The germline V gene has CDR1 LNHDA and CDR2 SQIVND (reference sequence). V lost 5 bases to trimming and J lost 3 bases, with 8 bases between them. The CDR3 has 13 amino acids. CDR3 residues: CASSSQANQPQHF. DNA of the CDR3: TGTGCCAGTAGTTCCCAGGCCAATCAGCCCCAGCATTTT.

The CDR3 DNA is TGTGCCACGCTTCCAGGGGGAATAGACACCGGGGAGCTGTTTTTT. Amino acids: CATLPGGIDTGELFF. The chain carries TRBV10-3 and TRBJ2-2; TRBD1 matches 7 bases. Per the germline V gene, CDR1 is ENHRY and CDR2 is SYGVKD. The CDR3 spans 15 residues. V was pared by 10 bases and J by 3 bases, with 11 bases of the junction left unmatched.

The chain recombines TRBV3-1 (or the pseudogene TRBV3-2) with TRBJ1-3, with D maybe TRBD1 (5 bases). This CDR3 spans 15 amino acids. The germline V gene has CDR1 LGHDT and CDR2 YNNKEL (reference sequence). The V and J ends lost 4 bases and 2 bases respectively, with 12 bases between them. The CDR3 here is CASSPQGETGNTIYF. Here the CDR3 DNA reads TGTGCCAGCAGCCCCCAGGGTGAAACTGGAAACACCATATATTTT.

The rearrangement links TRBV27 to TRBJ1-2; D gene unclear. Trimming removed 2 bases from V and 1 base from J, with 14 bases in between. The CDR3 has 16 residues. Germline V gives CDR1 MNHEY, CDR2 SMNVEV (reference sequence). The CDR3 is CASSLPPTENNYGYTF. In DNA, the CDR3 is TGTGCCAGCAGTTTACCCCCAACAGAGAATAACTATGGCTACACCTTC.

The CDR3: CASSVMGQGATEQYF. The CDR3, as DNA: TGTGCCAGCAGCGTAATGGGACAGGGGGCGACTGAGCAGTACTTC. The chain is built from TRBV9 and TRBJ2-7; 12 bases are a match to TRBD1. This CDR3 contains 15 residues. J was trimmed by 7 bases and V by 1 base; bases with no gene match: 6. The germline V gene has CDR1 SGDLS and CDR2 YYNGEE.

This clone was recorded at least ten times. This sequence joins TRBV5-5 and TRBJ1-5, with D unresolved. Trimming removed 0 bases at V and 0 bases at J, with 7 bases between. The CDR3 is 15 amino acids. The germline V gene has CDR1 SGHKS and CDR2 YYEKEE (reference sequence). This CDR3 reads CASSLAGYSNQPQHF. CDR3 coding DNA: TGTGCCAGCAGCTTGGCAGGTTATAGCAATCAGCCCCAGCATTTT.

This clone was observed once. The V gene is TRBV5-1, the J gene TRBJ2-3, with 8 bases matching TRBD1. V lost 2 bases to trimming and J lost 2 bases; unmatched junction nucleotides: 1. This CDR3 has 14 amino acids. Germline lookup yields CDR1 SGHRS and CDR2 YFSETQ. The CDR3 sequence is CASSFRGLTDTQYF. CDR3 coding DNA: TGCGCCAGCAGCTTCAGGGGGCTCACAGATACGCAGTATTTT.

The chain carries TRBV4-3 and TRBJ1-2, with D possibly matching TRBD1 (6 bases). The CDR3 length is 15 residues. The germline V gene encodes CDR1 LGHNA and CDR2 YSLEER. Trimming cost V 0 bases and J 7 bases, with 15 bases left between them. This CDR3 reads CASSQEATGQSGYTF. CDR3 nucleotides: TGCGCCAGCAGCCAAGAAGCAACAGGGCAAAGTGGCTACACCTTC.

The CDR3 loop is CASSSATGTYGTYEQYF. In nucleotides, the CDR3 is TGTGCCAGCAGTTCCGCAACAGGGACCTACGGAACCTACGAGCAGTACTTC. The V gene is TRBV6-2 or TRBV6-3, the J gene TRBJ2-7; D perhaps matches TRBD1 (6 bases). Germline V gene sequence: CDR1 MNHEY, CDR2 SVGEGT. The CDR3 extends over 17 amino acids. The V gene lost 4 bases and the J gene lost 2 bases, with 21 bases spanning the gap.

This clone was counted only a few times. The V and J genes are TRBV4-1 and TRBJ1-2; D is undetermined. The CDR3 runs to 14 residues. Between the trimmed V and J ends, which lost 6 bases and 3 bases, there was a span of 14 bases. In germline, CDR1 is MGHRA, CDR2 YSYEKL. The CDR3 is CASSLPLGDYGYTF. As DNA, the CDR3 is TGCGCCAGCAGTCTCCCCCTCGGGGACTATGGCTACACCTTC.

The chain is built from TRBV9 and TRBJ2-5, with a weak D call TRBD1 (6 bases). This CDR3 comprises 13 residues. From germline, CDR1 is SGDLS and CDR2 YYNGEE. The ends were cut back, 7 bases at V and 8 bases at J, with 18 bases in the middle. CDR3: CASAKPGQTTQYF. CDR3 coding DNA: TGTGCCAGCGCAAAACCGGGACAAACAACCCAGTACTTC.

This clone was seen once. The chain recombines TRBV2 with TRBJ1-6; TRBD1 agrees at 8 bases. Germline V lookup: CDR1 SNHLY, CDR2 FYNNEI. The trim removed 6 bases at V and 4 bases at J, leaving 11 bases unmatched. This CDR3 region has 17 residues. The CDR3 nucleotides are TGTGCCAGCAGGGAACCCCAGGGGGCCCGTTATAATTCACCCCTCCACTTT. It translates to CASREPQGARYNSPLHF.

CDR3 DNA sequence: TGCGCCAGCCGCCTAACAGAGAACGGTGGCTACACCTTC. This gives the protein CASRLTENGGYTF. The rearrangement joins TRBV5-1 to TRBJ1-2; D gene ambiguous. This CDR3 has 13 amino acids. With 7 bases removed from V and 7 bases from J, the gap between germline ends came to 17 bases. Germline CDR1 is SGHRS and CDR2 is YFSETQ.

Only one count was recorded for this clone. This chain links TRBV6-1 with TRBJ2-1; tentative D call: TRBD1 (6 bases). The V end was cut by 2 bases, the J end by 9 bases, with 14 bases between. The CDR3 loop spans 14 amino acids. Looked up from germline, CDR1 is MNHNS and CDR2 is SASEGT. CDR3 sequence reads: CASSEMAGDGEQFF. In DNA, the CDR3 is TGTGCCAGCAGTGAAATGGCAGGGGACGGTGAGCAGTTCTTC.

This clone appeared once. The chain recombines TRBV28 with TRBJ2-2; 8 bases are a match to TRBD2. The CDR3 loop spans 16 amino acids. Germline values: CDR1 MDHEN, CDR2 SYDVKM. Losses at the gene ends were 7 bases for V and 7 bases for J; bases not matched to a gene: 14. The CDR3 DNA follows: TGTGCCAGCACCACAGGGATCCGGGGGGGCAACGGGGAGCTGTTTTTT. It codes for CASTTGIRGGNGELFF.

The V gene is TRBV13, the J gene TRBJ2-5; 10 bases fit TRBD1. Looked up from germline, CDR1 is PRHDT and CDR2 is FYEKMQ (reference sequence). The junction had 7 bases not matched to a gene; V was cut back by 4 bases and J by 2 bases. This CDR3 contains 16 residues. CDR3 residues: CASSSGTGEQQETQYF. Here the CDR3 DNA reads TGTGCCAGCAGCTCTGGGACAGGGGAGCAACAAGAGACCCAGTACTTC.

The chain combines TRBV12-3 or TRBV12-4 with TRBJ1-1; 9 bases match TRBD1. V shed 4 bases and J 10 bases; nucleotides not matched to a gene: 7. The CDR3 has 13 amino acids. CDR3 protein: CASSSGTGNRAFF. The CDR3 coding sequence is TGTGCCAGCAGTTCCGGGACAGGGAATCGAGCTTTCTTT.

The rearrangement links TRBV13 to TRBJ1-6, with TRBD1 identical over 11 bases. The germline gives CDR1 PRHDT, CDR2 FYEKMQ (reference sequence). With V trimmed by 5 bases and J by 9 bases, 6 bases remained unmatched. The CDR3 sequence is 15 residues long. CDR3 sequence reads: CASSLGQGVGSPLHF. CDR3 sequence (DNA): TGTGCCAGCAGCCTGGGACAGGGGGTTGGTTCACCCCTCCACTTT.

V usage is TRBV10-3 and J usage is TRBJ1-6; 7 bases match TRBD1. Trimming took 2 bases from V and 3 from J; bases not matched to a gene: 4. The CDR3 consists of 16 residues. CDR1 is ENHRY and CDR2 is SYGVKD in the germline V gene. This chain's CDR3 is CAISEEDRRYNSPLHF. CDR3 nucleotides: TGTGCCATCAGTGAGGAGGACAGGCGCTATAATTCACCCCTCCACTTT.

This chain joins TRBV5-6 and TRBJ1-2; a possible D gene is TRBD1 (5 bases). The germline V gene encodes CDR1 SGHDT and CDR2 YYEEEE. Trimming cost V 4 bases and J 6 bases, with 16 bases left between them. This CDR3 is 14 amino acids long. The CDR3 coding sequence is TGTGCCAGCAGCGGGGAGGTGAGGGGCCATGGCTACACCTTC. Translated: CASSGEVRGHGYTF. Drawing the rest from reference TRBV5-6 and TRBJ1-2, the complete variable domain is DAGVTQSPTHLIKTRGQQVTLRCSPKSGHDTVSWYQQALGQGPQFIFQYYEEEERQRGNFPDRFSGHQFPNYSSELNVNALLLGDSALYLCASSGEVRGHGYTFGSGTRLTVV.

This clone was counted a single time. The chain combines TRBV10-3 with TRBJ2-7; a weak D match, TRBD1 (6 bases). This CDR3 region has 15 residues. V lost 4 bases and J lost 4, with 17 bases in between. Germline V CDR1 and CDR2: ENHRY, SYGVKD. CDR3 in amino acids: CAISASRVGAYEQYF. The CDR3 DNA reads TGTGCCATCAGTGCGTCGAGAGTGGGGGCGTACGAGCAGTACTTC.

This clone occurred once. This rearrangement joins TRBV30 to TRBJ2-1; 9 bases agree with TRBD2. Trimming took 4 bases from V and 8 from J; bases not matched to a gene: 15. The CDR3 is 16 amino acids. Per germline, CDR1 GTSNPN and CDR2 SVGIG (reference sequence). The CDR3 coding sequence is TGTGCCTGGACGGCGGGGGGGTCCCCCCCTAGCCATGAGCAGTTCTTC. Its translation: CAWTAGGSPPSHEQFF.

The genes are TRBV6-5 and TRBJ2-7; 10 positions match TRBD1. The CDR3 is 15 residues long. Germline V gives CDR1 MNHEY, CDR2 SVGAGI. V trimming: 5 bases; J trimming: 1 base; junction bases outside the gene matches: 5. In DNA, the CDR3 is TGTGCCAGCAGTCACCGGGACAGGGGTTCCTACGAGCAGTACTTC. Translated, it gives CASSHRDRGSYEQYF.

This clone has more than one count but fewer than ten. The chain couples TRBV18 to TRBJ2-2; 11 nucleotides line up with TRBD2. Trimming removed 2 bases from V and 5 bases from J; junction bases left unmatched: 10. The CDR3 runs 18 residues. CDR1 is KGHSH and CDR2 is LQKENI in the germline V gene. CDR3 protein: CASSPSLVAGGRTGELFF. The CDR3 nucleotides read TGTGCCAGCTCACCATCCCTCGTAGCGGGGGGGCGAACCGGGGAGCTGTTTTTT.

V and J are TRBV15 and TRBJ2-4, with D unresolved. V shed 0 bases and J shed 0 bases, with 6 bases lying between them. The CDR3 is made up of 15 amino acids. Germline CDR1 reads LNHNV; CDR2 reads YYDKDF (reference sequence). The CDR3 spells CATSRDRVAKNIQYF. CDR3 nucleotide sequence: TGTGCCACCAGCAGAGATCGGGTAGCCAAAAACATTCAGTACTTC.